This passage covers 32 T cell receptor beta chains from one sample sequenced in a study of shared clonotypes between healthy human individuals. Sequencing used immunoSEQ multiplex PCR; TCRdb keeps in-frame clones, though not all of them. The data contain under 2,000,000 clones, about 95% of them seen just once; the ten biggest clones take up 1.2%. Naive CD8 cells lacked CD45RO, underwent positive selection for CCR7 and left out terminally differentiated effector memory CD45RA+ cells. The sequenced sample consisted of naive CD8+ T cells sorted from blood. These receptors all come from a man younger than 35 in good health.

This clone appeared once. The CDR3 loop is CASSPSLKPQETQYF. CDR3 DNA sequence: TGTGCCAGCAGCCCATCTCTCAAGCCCCAAGAGACCCAGTACTTC. The genes are TRBV5-6 and TRBJ2-5; D is unresolved. CDR1 and CDR2 from the germline V gene are SGHDT and YYEEEE. V lost 4 bases to trimming and J lost 1 base, with 14 bases between them. CDR3 length equals 15 residues. Using reference TRBV5-6 and TRBJ2-5 for the parts outside the CDR3, the full variable domain is DAGVTQSPTHLIKTRGQQVTLRCSPKSGHDTVSWYQQALGQGPQFIFQYYEEEERQRGNFPDRFSGHQFPNYSSELNVNALLLGDSALYLCASSPSLKPQETQYFGPGTRLLVL.

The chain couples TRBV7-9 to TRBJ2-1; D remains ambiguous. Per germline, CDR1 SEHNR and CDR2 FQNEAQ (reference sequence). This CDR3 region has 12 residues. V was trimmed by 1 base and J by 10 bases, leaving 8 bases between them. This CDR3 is CASSLEGAEQFF. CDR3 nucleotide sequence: TGTGCCAGCAGCTTAGAGGGCGCGGAGCAGTTCTTC.

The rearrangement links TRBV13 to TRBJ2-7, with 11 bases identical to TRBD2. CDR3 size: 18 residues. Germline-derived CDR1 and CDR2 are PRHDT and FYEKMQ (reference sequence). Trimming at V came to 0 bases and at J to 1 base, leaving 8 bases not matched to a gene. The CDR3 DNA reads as TGTGCCAGCAGCTTAGGCGCTAGCGGGGGGCCGTTATCCTACGAGCAGTACTTC. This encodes CASSLGASGGPLSYEQYF.

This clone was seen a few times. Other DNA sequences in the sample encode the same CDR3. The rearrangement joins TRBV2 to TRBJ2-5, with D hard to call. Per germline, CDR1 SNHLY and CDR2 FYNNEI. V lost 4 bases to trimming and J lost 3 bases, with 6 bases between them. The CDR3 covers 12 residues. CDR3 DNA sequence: TGTGCCAGCAGTGGATCGAAAGAGACCCAGTACTTC. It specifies CASSGSKETQYF.

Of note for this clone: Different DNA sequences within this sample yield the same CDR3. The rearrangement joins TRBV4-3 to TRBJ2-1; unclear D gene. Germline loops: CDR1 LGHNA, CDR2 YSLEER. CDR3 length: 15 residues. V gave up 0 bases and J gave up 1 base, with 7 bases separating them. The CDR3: CASSQDSSSYNEQFF. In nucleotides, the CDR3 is TGCGCCAGCAGCCAAGATAGTAGTTCCTACAATGAGCAGTTCTTC.

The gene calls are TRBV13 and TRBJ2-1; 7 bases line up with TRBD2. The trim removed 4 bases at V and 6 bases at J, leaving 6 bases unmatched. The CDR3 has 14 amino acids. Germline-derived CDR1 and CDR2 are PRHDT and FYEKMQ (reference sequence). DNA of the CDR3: TGTGCCAGCAGCTCCCGAGGACTAGTCAATGAGCAGTTCTTC. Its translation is CASSSRGLVNEQFF.

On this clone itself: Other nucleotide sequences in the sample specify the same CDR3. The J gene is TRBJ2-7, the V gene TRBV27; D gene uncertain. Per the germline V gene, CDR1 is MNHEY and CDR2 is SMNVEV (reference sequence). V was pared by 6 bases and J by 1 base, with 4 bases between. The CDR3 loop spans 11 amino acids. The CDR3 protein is CASRDSYEQYF. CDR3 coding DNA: TGTGCCAGCAGGGATTCCTACGAGCAGTACTTC.

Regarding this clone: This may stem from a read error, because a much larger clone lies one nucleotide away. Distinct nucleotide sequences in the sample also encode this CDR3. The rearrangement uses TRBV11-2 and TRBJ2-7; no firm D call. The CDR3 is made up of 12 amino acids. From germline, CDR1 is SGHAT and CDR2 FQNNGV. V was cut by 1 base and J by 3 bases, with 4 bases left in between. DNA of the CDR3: TGTGCCAGCAGCTTAGGGAGCTACGAGCAGTACTTC. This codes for CASSLGSYEQYF.

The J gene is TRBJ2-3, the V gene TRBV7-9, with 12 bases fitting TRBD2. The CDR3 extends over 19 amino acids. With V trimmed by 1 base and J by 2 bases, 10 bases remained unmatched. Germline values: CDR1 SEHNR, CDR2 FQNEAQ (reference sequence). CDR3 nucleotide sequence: TGTGCCAGCAGCTTAGGAGGGGAGACTAGCGGGAGAGACACAGATACGCAGTATTTT. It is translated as CASSLGGETSGRDTDTQYF.

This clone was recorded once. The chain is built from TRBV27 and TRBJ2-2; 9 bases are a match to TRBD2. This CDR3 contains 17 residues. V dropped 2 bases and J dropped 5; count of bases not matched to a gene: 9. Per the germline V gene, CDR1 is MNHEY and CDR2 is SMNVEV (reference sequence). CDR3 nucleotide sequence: TGTGCCAGCAGTTTACGGGCGGGAGGGCGAGAAACCGGGGAGCTGTTTTTT. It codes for CASSLRAGGRETGELFF.

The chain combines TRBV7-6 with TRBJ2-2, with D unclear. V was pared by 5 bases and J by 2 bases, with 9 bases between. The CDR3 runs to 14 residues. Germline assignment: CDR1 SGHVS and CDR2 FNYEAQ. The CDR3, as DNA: TGTGCCAGCAGCCCGACTTTTAACACCGGGGAGCTGTTTTTT. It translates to CASSPTFNTGELFF.

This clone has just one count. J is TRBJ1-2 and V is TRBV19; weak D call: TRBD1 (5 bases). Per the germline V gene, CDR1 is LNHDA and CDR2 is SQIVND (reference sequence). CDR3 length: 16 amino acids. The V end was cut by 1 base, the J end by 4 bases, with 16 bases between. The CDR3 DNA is TGTGCCAGTAGTATAGGCCCCCAGGGTCTCGTCTATGGCTACACCTTC. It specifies CASSIGPQGLVYGYTF. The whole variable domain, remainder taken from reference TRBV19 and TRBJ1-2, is DGGITQSPKYLFRKEGQNVTLSCEQNLNHDAMYWYRQDPGQGLRLIYYSQIVNDFQKGDIAEGYSVSREKKESFPLTVTSAQKNPTAFYLCASSIGPQGLVYGYTFGSGTRLTVV.

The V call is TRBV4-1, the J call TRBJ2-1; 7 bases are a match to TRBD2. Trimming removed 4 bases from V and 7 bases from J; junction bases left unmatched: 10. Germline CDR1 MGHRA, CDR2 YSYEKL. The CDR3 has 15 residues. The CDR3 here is CASSPVAGSENEQFF. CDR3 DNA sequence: TGCGCCAGCAGCCCCGTAGCGGGCTCGGAGAATGAGCAGTTCTTC.

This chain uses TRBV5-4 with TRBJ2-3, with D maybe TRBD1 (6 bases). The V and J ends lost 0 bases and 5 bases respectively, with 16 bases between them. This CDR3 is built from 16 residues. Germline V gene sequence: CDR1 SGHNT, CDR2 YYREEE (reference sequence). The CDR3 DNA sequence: TGTGCCAGCAGCTTGGGGTCAGGGGAAAGGGAAGATACGCAGTATTTT. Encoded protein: CASSLGSGEREDTQYF.

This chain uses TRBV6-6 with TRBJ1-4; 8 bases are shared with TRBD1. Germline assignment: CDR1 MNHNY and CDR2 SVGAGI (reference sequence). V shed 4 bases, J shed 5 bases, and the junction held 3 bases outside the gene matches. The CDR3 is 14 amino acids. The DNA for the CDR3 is TGTGCCAGCAGTTGGACAGGGCTCAATGAAAAACTGTTTTTT. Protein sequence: CASSWTGLNEKLFF.

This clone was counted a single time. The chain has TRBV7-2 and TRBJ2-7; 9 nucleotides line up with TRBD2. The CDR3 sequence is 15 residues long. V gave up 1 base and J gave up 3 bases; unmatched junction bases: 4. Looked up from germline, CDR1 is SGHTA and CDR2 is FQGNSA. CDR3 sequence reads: CASSLDTSGYYEQYF. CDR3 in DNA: TGTGCCAGCAGCTTAGATACTAGCGGGTACTACGAGCAGTACTTC.

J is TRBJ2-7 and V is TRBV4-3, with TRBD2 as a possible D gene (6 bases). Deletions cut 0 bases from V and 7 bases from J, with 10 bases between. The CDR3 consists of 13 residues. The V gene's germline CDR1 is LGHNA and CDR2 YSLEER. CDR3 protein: CASSQDQLAEQYF. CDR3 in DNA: TGCGCCAGCAGCCAAGATCAACTAGCTGAGCAGTACTTC.

CDR3 residues: CASSEALSGSLYNEQFF. DNA for the CDR3: TGTGCCAGCAGTGAAGCCTTAAGCGGGAGCCTCTACAATGAGCAGTTCTTC. The chain combines TRBV6-1 with TRBJ2-1, with TRBD2 identical over 8 bases. The CDR3 runs to 17 residues. Trimming at V came to 0 bases and at J to 3 bases, leaving 7 bases not matched to a gene. CDR1 MNHNS and CDR2 SASEGT come from the germline V gene.

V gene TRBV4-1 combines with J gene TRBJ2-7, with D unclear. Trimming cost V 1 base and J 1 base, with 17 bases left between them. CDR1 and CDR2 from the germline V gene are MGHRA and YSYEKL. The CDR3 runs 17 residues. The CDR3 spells CASSQGLNVGSSYEQYF. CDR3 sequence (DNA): TGCGCCAGCAGCCAAGGGCTTAACGTCGGTTCTTCCTACGAGCAGTACTTC.

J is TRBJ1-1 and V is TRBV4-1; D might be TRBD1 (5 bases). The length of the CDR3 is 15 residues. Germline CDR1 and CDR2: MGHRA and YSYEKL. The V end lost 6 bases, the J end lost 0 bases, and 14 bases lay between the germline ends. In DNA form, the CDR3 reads TGCGCCAGCAGTCACATTGGGACGTTGAACACTGAAGCTTTCTTT. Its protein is CASSHIGTLNTEAFF.

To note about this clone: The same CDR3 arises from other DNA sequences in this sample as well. Here the CDR3 reads CASSYGGQSYEQYF. The CDR3 bases are TGTGCCAGCAGTTACGGGGGACAGTCCTACGAGCAGTACTTC. The chain employs TRBV6-6 and TRBJ2-7, with 7 bases fitting TRBD1. With V trimmed by 2 bases and J by 1 base, 2 bases remained unmatched. Germline assignment: CDR1 MNHNY and CDR2 SVGAGI (reference sequence). The CDR3 is 14 residues long.

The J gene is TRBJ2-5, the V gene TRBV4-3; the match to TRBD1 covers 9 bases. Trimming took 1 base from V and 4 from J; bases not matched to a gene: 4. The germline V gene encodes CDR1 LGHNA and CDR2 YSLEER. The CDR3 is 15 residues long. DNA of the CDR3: TGCGCCAGCAGCCAAGCCGACAGGGGGGGAGAGACCCAGTACTTC. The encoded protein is CASSQADRGGETQYF.

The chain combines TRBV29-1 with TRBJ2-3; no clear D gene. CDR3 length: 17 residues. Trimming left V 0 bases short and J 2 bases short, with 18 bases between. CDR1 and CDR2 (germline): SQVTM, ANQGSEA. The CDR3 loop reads CSVEDYSGRVNTDTQYF. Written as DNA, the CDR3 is TGCAGCGTTGAAGACTACAGTGGACGGGTTAACACAGATACGCAGTATTTT.

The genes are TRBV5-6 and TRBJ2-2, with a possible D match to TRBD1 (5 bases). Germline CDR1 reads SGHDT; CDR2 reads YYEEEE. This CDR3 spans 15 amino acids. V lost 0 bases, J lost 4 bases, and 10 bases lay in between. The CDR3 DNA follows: TGTGCCAGCAGCTTGGACGACAGCCCCACCGGGGAGCTGTTTTTT. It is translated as CASSLDDSPTGELFF.

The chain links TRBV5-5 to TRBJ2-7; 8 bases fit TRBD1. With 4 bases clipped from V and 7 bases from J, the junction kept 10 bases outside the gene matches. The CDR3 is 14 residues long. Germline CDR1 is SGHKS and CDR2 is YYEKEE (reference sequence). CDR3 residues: CASSPGTGALEQYF. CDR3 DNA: TGTGCCAGCAGCCCCGGGACAGGAGCCTTGGAGCAGTACTTC.

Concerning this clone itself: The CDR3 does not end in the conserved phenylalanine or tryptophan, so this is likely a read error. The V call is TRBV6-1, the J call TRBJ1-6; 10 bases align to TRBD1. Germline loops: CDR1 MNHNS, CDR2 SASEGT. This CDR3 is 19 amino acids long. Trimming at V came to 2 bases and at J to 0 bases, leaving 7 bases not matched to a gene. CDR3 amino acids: CASSERDRGLSSYNSPLHL. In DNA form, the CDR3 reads TGTGCCAGCAGTGAAAGGGACAGGGGACTTAGCTCCTATAATTCACCCCTCCACCTT.

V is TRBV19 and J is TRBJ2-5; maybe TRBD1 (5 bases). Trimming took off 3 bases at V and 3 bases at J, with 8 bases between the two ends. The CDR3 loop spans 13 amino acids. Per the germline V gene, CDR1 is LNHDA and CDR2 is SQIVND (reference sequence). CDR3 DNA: TGTGCCAGTAGTATTAGGACAAAAGAGACCCAGTACTTC. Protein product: CASSIRTKETQYF. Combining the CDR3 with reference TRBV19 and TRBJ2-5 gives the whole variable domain DGGITQSPKYLFRKEGQNVTLSCEQNLNHDAMYWYRQDPGQGLRLIYYSQIVNDFQKGDIAEGYSVSREKKESFPLTVTSAQKNPTAFYLCASSIRTKETQYFGPGTRLLVL.

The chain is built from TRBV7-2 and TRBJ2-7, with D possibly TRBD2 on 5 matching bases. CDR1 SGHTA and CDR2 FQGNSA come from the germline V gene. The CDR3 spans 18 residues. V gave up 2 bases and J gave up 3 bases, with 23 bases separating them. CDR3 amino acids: CASSLLSGLPIGIYEQYF. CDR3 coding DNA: TGTGCCAGCAGCTTACTTTCCGGACTCCCCATAGGCATCTACGAGCAGTACTTC.

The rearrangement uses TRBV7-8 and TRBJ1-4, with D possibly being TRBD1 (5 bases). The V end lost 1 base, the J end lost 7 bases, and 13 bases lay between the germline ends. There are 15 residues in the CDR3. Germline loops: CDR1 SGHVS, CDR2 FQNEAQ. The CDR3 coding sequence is TGTGCCAGCAGCTTAGACGGGGGTACGGGTGAAAAACTGTTTTTT. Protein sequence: CASSLDGGTGEKLFF.

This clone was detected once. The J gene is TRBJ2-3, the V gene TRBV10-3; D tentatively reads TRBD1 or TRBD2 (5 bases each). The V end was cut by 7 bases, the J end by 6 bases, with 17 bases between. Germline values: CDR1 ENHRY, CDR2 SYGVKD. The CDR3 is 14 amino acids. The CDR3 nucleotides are TGTGCCATCAATAGAGGGGACCCCGGGGATACGCAGTATTTT. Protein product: CAINRGDPGDTQYF.

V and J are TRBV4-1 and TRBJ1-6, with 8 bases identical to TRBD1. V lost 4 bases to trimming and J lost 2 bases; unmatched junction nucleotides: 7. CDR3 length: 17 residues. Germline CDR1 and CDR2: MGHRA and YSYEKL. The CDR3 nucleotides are TGCGCCAGCAGCCCGGAAGGGACAGGAGCCTATAATTCACCCCTCCACTTT. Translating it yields CASSPEGTGAYNSPLHF.

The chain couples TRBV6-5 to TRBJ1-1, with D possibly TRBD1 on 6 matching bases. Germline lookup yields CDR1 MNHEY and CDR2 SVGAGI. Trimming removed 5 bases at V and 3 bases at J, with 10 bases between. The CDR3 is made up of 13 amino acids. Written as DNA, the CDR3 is TGTGCCAGCAGTGAGGGGGGGGACACTGAAGCTTTCTTT. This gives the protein CASSEGGDTEAFF.